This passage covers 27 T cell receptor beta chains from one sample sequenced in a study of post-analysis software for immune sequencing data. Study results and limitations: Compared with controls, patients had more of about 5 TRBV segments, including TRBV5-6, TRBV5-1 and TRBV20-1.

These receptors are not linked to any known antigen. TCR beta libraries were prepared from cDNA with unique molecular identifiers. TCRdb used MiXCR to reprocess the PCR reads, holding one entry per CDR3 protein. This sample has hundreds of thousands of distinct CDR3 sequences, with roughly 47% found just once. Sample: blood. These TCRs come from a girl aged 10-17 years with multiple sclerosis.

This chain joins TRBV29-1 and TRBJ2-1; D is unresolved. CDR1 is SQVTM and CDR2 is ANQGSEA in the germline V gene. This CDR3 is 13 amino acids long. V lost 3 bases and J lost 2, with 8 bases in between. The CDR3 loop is CSVEGPTYNEQFF. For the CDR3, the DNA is TGCAGCGTTGAGGGTCCTACCTACAATGAGCAGTTCTTC.

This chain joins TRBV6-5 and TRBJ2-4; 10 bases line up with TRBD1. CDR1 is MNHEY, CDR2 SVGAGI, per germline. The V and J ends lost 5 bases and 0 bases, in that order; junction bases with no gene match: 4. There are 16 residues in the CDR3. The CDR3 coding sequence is TGTGCCAGCAGTCCCAGGGACAGGGGAGCCAAAAACATTCAGTACTTC. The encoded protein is CASSPRDRGAKNIQYF.

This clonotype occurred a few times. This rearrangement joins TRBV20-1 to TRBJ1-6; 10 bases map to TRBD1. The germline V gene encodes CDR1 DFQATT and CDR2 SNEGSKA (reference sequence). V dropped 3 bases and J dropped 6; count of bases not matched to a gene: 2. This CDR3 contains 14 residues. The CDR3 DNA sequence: TGCAGTGCTAGGCGGGACAGGGGTAATTCACCCCTCCACTTT. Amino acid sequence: CSARRDRGNSPLHF.

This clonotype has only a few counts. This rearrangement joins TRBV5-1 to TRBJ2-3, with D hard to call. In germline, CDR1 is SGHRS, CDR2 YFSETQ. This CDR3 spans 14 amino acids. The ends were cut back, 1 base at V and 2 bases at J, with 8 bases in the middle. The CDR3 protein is CASSLSAVTDTQYF. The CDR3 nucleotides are TGCGCCAGCAGCTTGTCGGCGGTCACAGATACGCAGTATTTT.

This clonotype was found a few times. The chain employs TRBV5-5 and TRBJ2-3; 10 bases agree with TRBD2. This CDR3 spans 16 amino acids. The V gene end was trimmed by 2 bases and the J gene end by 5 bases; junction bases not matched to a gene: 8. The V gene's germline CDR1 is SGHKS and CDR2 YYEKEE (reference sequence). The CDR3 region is CASSFRLAGAVDTQYF. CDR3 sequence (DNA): TGTGCCAGCAGCTTTCGGCTAGCGGGAGCTGTAGATACGCAGTATTTT.

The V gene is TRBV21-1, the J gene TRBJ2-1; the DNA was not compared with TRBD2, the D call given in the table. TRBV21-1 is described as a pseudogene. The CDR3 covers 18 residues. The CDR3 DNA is TGTGCCAGCAGCAGCTTTGGACTAGCGGGGGGCACCTACAATGAGCAGTTCTTC. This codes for CASSSFGLAGGTYNEQFF.

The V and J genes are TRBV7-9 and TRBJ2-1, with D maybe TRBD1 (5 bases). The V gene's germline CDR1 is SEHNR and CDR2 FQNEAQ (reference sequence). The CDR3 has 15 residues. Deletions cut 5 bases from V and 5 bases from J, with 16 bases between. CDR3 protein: CASSLGAGYNNEQFF. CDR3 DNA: TGTGCCAGCAGCCTAGGGGCCGGTTACAACAATGAGCAGTTCTTC.

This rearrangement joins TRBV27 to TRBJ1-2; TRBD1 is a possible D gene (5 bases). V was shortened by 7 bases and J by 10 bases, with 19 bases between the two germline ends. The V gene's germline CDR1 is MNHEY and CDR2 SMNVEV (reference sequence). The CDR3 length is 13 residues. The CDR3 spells CASKSRWAGSYTF. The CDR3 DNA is TGTGCCAGCAAATCGCGTTGGGCAGGGTCCTACACCTTC.

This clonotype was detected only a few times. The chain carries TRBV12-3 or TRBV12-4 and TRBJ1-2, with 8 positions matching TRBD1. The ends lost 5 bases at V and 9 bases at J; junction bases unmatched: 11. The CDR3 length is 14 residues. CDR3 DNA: TGTGCCAGCAGTCACCGTCCCGGGACAGGCAGCTACACCTTC. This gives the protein CASSHRPGTGSYTF.

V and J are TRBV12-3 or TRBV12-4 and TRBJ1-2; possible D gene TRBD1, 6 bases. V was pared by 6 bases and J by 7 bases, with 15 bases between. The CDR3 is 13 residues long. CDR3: CASRLEGGIGYTF. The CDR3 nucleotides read TGTGCCAGCAGGCTAGAAGGGGGTATTGGCTACACCTTC.

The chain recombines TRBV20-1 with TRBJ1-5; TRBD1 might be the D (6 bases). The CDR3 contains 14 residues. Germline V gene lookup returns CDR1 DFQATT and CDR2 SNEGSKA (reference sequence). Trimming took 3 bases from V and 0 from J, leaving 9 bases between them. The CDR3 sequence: CSARTGDSNQPQHF. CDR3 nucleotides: TGCAGTGCTAGGACAGGCGATAGCAATCAGCCCCAGCATTTT.

CDR3 sequence: CASRRTSGGSSDTQYF. The DNA of the CDR3 is TGTGCCAGCAGGCGGACTAGCGGGGGTTCGTCAGATACGCAGTATTTT. The V and J genes are TRBV6-1 and TRBJ2-3, with 13 positions matching TRBD2. Unmatched junction bases numbered 7, after V lost 6 bases and J lost 4 bases. Germline V lookup: CDR1 MNHNS, CDR2 SASEGT. The CDR3 sequence is 16 residues long.

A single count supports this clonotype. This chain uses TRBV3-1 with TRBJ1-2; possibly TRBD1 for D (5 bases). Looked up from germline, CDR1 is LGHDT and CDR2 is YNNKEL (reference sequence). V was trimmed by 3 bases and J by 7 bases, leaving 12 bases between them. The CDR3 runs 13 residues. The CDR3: CASSQGPAGGYTF. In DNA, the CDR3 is TGTGCCAGCAGCCAGGGACCCGCGGGTGGCTACACCTTC.

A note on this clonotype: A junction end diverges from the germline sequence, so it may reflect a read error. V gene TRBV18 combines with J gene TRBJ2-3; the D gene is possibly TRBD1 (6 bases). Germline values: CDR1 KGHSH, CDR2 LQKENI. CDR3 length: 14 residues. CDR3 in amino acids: CAISPGQSTDTQYF. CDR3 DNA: TGTGCCATCTCACCTGGACAGAGCACAGATACGCAGTATTTT.

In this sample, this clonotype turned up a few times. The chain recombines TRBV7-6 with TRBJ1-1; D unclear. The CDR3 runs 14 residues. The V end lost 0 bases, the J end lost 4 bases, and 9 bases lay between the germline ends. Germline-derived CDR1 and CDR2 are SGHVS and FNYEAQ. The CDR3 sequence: CASSLAMRVTEAFF. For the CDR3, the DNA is TGTGCCAGCAGCTTAGCGATGAGGGTCACTGAAGCTTTCTTT.

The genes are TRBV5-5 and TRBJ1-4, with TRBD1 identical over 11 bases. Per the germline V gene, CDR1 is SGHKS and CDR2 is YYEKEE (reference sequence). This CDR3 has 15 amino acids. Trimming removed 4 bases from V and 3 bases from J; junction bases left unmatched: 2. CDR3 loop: CASSGQGAANEKLFF. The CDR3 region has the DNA TGTGCCAGCAGCGGACAGGGGGCAGCTAATGAAAAACTGTTTTTT.

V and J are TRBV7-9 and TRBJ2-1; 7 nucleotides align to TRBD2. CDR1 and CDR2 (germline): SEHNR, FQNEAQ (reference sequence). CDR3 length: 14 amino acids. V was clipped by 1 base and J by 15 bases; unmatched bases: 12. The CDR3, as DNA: TGTGCCAGCAGCTTAGGGCCCGAGCGGGACGATGGGTTCTTC. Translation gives CASSLGPERDDGFF.

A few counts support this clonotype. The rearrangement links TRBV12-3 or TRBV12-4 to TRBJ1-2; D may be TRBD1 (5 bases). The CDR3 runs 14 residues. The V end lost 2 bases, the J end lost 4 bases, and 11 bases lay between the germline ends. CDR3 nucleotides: TGTGCCAGCAGTTTAACCGGGGGGACCTATGGCTACACCTTC. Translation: CASSLTGGTYGYTF.

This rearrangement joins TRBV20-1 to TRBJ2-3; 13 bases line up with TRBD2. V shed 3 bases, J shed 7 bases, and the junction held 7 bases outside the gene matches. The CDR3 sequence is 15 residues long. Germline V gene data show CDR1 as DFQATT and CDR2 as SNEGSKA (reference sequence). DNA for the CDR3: TGCAGTGCTAGCCTCACTAGCGGGAGGGCATATACGCAGTATTTT. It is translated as CSASLTSGRAYTQYF.

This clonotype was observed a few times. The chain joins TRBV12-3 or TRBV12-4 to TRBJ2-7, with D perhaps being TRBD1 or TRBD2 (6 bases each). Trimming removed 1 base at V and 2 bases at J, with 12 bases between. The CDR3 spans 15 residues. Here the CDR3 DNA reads TGTGCCAGCAGTTTAGAAGGGGGGTCCCCCTACGAGCAGTACTTC. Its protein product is CASSLEGGSPYEQYF.

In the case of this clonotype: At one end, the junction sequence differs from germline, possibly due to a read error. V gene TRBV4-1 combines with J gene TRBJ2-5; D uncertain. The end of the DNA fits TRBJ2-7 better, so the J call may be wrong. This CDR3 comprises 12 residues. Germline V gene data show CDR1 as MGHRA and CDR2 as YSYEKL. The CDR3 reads CTSSQDAYEQYF. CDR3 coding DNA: TGCACCAGCAGCCAAGATGCCTACGAGCAGTACTTC.

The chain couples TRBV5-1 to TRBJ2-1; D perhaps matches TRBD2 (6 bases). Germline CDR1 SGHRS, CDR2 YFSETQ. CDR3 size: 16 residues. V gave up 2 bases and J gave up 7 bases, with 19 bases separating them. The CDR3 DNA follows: TGCGCCAGCAGCTTTACTAGCCTGGGCGTACCAAATGAGCAGTTCTTC. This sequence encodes CASSFTSLGVPNEQFF.

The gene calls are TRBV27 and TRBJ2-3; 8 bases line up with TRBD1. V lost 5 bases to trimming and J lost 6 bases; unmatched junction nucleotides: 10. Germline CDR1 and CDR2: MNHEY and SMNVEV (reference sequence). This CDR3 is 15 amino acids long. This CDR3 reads CASSEDRGEFDTQYF. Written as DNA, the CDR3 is TGTGCCAGCAGTGAAGACAGGGGAGAGTTTGATACGCAGTATTTT.

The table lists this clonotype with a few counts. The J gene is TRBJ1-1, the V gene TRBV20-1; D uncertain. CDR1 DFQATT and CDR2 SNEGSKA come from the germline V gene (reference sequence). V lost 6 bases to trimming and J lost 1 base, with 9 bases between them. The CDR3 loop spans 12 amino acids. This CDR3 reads CSARTENTEAFF. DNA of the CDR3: TGCAGTGCAAGGACGGAGAACACTGAAGCTTTCTTT.

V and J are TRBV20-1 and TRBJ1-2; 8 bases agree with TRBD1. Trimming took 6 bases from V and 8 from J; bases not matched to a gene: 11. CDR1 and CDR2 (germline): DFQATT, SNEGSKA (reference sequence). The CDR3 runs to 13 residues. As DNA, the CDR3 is TGCAGTGCCCAACCACAGGGGGGGCGGGGCTACACCTTC. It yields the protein CSAQPQGGRGYTF.

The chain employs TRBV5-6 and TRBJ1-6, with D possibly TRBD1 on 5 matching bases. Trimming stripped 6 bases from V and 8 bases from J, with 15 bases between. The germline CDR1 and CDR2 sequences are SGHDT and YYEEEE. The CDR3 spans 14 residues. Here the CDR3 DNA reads TGTGCCAGCACCTGGGGGGGGAACGATTCACCCCTCCACTTT. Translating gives CASTWGGNDSPLHF.

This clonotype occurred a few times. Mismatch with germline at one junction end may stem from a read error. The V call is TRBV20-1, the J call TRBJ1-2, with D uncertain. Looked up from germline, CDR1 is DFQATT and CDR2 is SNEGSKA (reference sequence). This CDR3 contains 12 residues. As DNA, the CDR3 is TGCAGCGCTACCCCTTACGCCGGGGGCTACACCTTC. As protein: CSATPYAGGYTF.